The 28 T cell receptor beta chains given below trace back to one sample, sequenced in a study of read filtering for tumor transcriptome and immune sequencing. This library used roughly 370 ng RNA and molecular barcoded adaptors spanning alpha/delta and beta/gamma chains. Each CDR3 protein gets one entry after TCRdb re-called the reads with MiXCR. The sample has 130,000 or so distinct CDR3 sequences, 13% seen once. Sequencing was carried out using a population of CD138-negative cells sorted from bone marrow. The receptor set was obtained from a donor aged 40 or older with multiple myeloma.

In regard to this clonotype: One end of the junction is discordant with germline, which a read error may explain. The CDR3: CASSLWKPKMNTEAFF. Here the CDR3 DNA reads TGTGCCAGCAGCTTATGGAAGCCCAAGATGAACACTGAGGCTTTCTTT. The rearrangement joins TRBV11-2 to TRBJ1-1; D is ambiguous. Germline assignment: CDR1 SGHAT and CDR2 FQNNGV. The length of the CDR3 is 16 residues.

The V call is TRBV6-2 or TRBV6-3, the J call TRBJ1-6, with D perhaps matching TRBD1 (6 bases). V was clipped by 4 bases and J by 10 bases, with 26 bases between them. Germline values: CDR1 MNHEY, CDR2 SVGEGT. The CDR3 covers 18 residues. CDR3 residues: CASSSILGQFRSRSPLHF. The CDR3 region has the DNA TGTGCCAGCAGTTCGATCTTGGGACAATTCAGGTCACGATCACCCCTCCACTTT.

This clonotype was observed at least ten times. The chain joins TRBV24-1 to TRBJ2-2; D may match TRBD1 or TRBD2 (5 bases each). The CDR3 is made up of 14 amino acids. V lost 7 bases and J 0 bases, leaving 8 bases between the germline ends. Germline values: CDR1 KGHDR, CDR2 SFDVKD. The chain's CDR3 is CATRMGPNTGELFF. In nucleotides, the CDR3 is TGTGCCACCAGGATGGGACCGAACACCGGGGAGCTGTTTTTT.

This clonotype occurred many times. V gene TRBV7-3 combines with J gene TRBJ2-1; D is perhaps TRBD2 (6 bases). Germline CDR1 SGHTA, CDR2 FQGTGA. Trimming took 5 bases from V and 6 from J, leaving 11 bases between them. This CDR3 region has 13 residues. CDR3 nucleotide sequence: TGTGCCAGCAGCGGGGGGACTCCCAATGAGCAGTTCTTC. Amino acids: CASSGGTPNEQFF.

At least ten counts were recorded for this clonotype. This chain joins TRBV24-1 and TRBJ2-1; 7 nucleotides agree with TRBD2. The CDR3 is 16 residues long. The germline V gene has CDR1 KGHDR and CDR2 SFDVKD. With V trimmed by 4 bases and J by 7 bases, 12 bases remained unmatched. This CDR3 is CATSEETSALGNEQFF. The CDR3 DNA sequence: TGTGCCACCAGTGAAGAAACTAGCGCCCTGGGGAATGAGCAGTTCTTC.

This clonotype was observed at least ten times. The chain links TRBV2 to TRBJ2-5; unclear D gene. Germline V gene lookup returns CDR1 SNHLY and CDR2 FYNNEI. The CDR3 spans 11 residues. V lost 9 bases to trimming and J lost 3 bases, with 8 bases between them. The CDR3 is CASDMEETQYF. CDR3 DNA: TGTGCCAGTGACATGGAAGAGACCCAGTACTTC.

Many counts were recorded for this clonotype. V usage is TRBV29-1 and J usage is TRBJ1-5; the D is unclear. Trimming shortened V by 5 bases and J by 6 bases, and 11 bases separated the two germline ends. Germline V gene sequence: CDR1 SQVTM, CDR2 ANQGSEA. The CDR3 runs 12 residues. CDR3 residues: CSVRQHGQPQHF. CDR3 in DNA: TGCAGCGTTCGCCAGCATGGTCAGCCCCAGCATTTT. Full variable domain (outside the CDR3, taken from reference TRBV29-1 and TRBJ1-5): SAVISQKPSRDICQRGTSLTIQCQVDSQVTMMFWYRQQPGQSLTLIATANQGSEATYESGFVIDKFPISRPNLTFSTLTVSNMSPEDSSIYLCSVRQHGQPQHFGDGTRLSIL.

V gene TRBV11-3 combines with J gene TRBJ2-3; the match to TRBD1 covers 8 bases. The germline V gene encodes CDR1 SGHNT and CDR2 YENEEA. Losses at the gene ends were 5 bases for V and 0 bases for J; bases not matched to a gene: 4. This CDR3 has 15 residues. CDR3 nucleotide sequence: TGTGCCAGCAGCCGTGGGGACAGGAGCACAGATACGCAGTATTTT. Translation: CASSRGDRSTDTQYF.

This clonotype was picked up many times. This chain links TRBV20-1 with TRBJ2-1; unclear D gene. The CDR3 spans 12 residues. Deletions cut 1 base from V and 7 bases from J, with 8 bases between. Germline V CDR1 and CDR2: DFQATT, SNEGSKA (reference sequence). The DNA for the CDR3 is TGCAGTGCTAGAGTTAGGCAGAATGAGCAGTTCTTC. Protein: CSARVRQNEQFF.

This clonotype came up many times. The gene calls are TRBV5-1 and TRBJ2-7; 14 bases match TRBD2. CDR1 is SGHRS and CDR2 is YFSETQ in the germline V gene. V gave up 5 bases and J gave up 7 bases; unmatched junction bases: 8. The CDR3 sequence is 15 residues long. The CDR3 DNA is TGCGCCAGCAGGCGACTAGCGGGAGGGCCAGATGAGCAGTACTTC. Protein: CASRRLAGGPDEQYF. Combining the CDR3 with reference TRBV5-1 and TRBJ2-7 gives the whole variable domain KAGVTQTPRYLIKTRGQQVTLSCSPISGHRSVSWYQQTPGQGLQFLFEYFSETQRNKGNFPGRFSGRQFSNSRSEMNVSTLELGDSALYLCASRRLAGGPDEQYFGPGTRLTVT.

A few counts support this clonotype. Sequence at one end of the junction differs from germline and may be a read error. The genes are TRBV6-1 and TRBJ2-1, with TRBD2 identical over 9 bases. Per the germline V gene, CDR1 is MNHNS and CDR2 is SASEGT. This CDR3 has 16 residues. The CDR3 DNA is TGTGCCAGCAGTGAATCTGCGGGAGGGTCCTTCAATGTGCAGTTCTTC. Translated: CASSESAGGSFNVQFF.

This clonotype was detected many times. The rearrangement uses TRBV19 and TRBJ1-5; D not resolved. Germline-derived CDR1 and CDR2 are LNHDA and SQIVND (reference sequence). The V and J ends lost 2 bases and 4 bases respectively, with 6 bases between them. The CDR3 runs 13 residues. DNA for the CDR3: TGTGCCAGTAGTATAAACAAAAATCAGCCCCAGCATTTT. It is translated as CASSINKNQPQHF.

This clonotype was detected ten times or more. V gene TRBV7-9 combines with J gene TRBJ1-5; no firm D call. The CDR3 runs 14 residues. Deletions cut 0 bases from V and 5 bases from J, with 8 bases between. Germline assignment: CDR1 SEHNR and CDR2 FQNEAQ (reference sequence). This CDR3 is CASSLARGDQPQHF. CDR3 in DNA: TGTGCCAGCAGCTTAGCTCGGGGAGATCAGCCCCAGCATTTT. Based on the CDR3 plus reference TRBV7-9 and TRBJ1-5, the full variable domain is DTGVSQNPRHKITKRGQNVTFRCDPISEHNRLYWYRQTLGQGPEFLTYFQNEAQLEKSRLLSDRFSAERPKGSFSTLEIQRTEQGDSAMYLCASSLARGDQPQHFGDGTRLSIL.

In this sample, this clonotype turned up many times. This chain uses TRBV29-1 with TRBJ1-1; TRBD1 is a possible D gene (6 bases). The CDR3 is 14 amino acids. Germline CDR1 and CDR2: SQVTM and ANQGSEA. V was cut by 7 bases and J by 1 base, with 16 bases left in between. CDR3 region: CSAPARTANTEAFF. The DNA for the CDR3 is TGCAGCGCCCCAGCCCGGACAGCGAACACTGAAGCTTTCTTT.

This clonotype occurred many times. The chain combines TRBV7-2 with TRBJ1-5; maybe TRBD1 (5 bases). With 5 bases removed from V and 6 bases from J, the gap between germline ends came to 11 bases. Germline CDR1 and CDR2: SGHTA and FQGNSA. The length of the CDR3 is 13 residues. The CDR3 spells CASSQGSGQPQHF. CDR3 bases: TGTGCCAGCAGCCAGGGTTCCGGTCAGCCCCAGCATTTT.

This clonotype occurred many times. The V gene is TRBV19, the J gene TRBJ2-1; no definite D call. V dropped 0 bases and J dropped 5 bases, with 8 bases sitting between them. Germline-derived CDR1 and CDR2 are LNHDA and SQIVND (reference sequence). The CDR3 spans 14 residues. Here the CDR3 DNA reads TGTGCCAGTAGTATAGATCCAGGAGACAATGAGCAGTTCTTC. This codes for CASSIDPGDNEQFF. The full variable domain, rest sourced from reference TRBV19 and TRBJ2-1, is DGGITQSPKYLFRKEGQNVTLSCEQNLNHDAMYWYRQDPGQGLRLIYYSQIVNDFQKGDIAEGYSVSREKKESFPLTVTSAQKNPTAFYLCASSIDPGDNEQFFGPGTRLTVL.

This clonotype occurred a few times. A clone one base away is much larger, so this may be a read error. The genes are TRBV4-1 and TRBJ2-7, with no clear D. Germline loops: CDR1 MGHRA, CDR2 YSYEKL. The CDR3 has 14 residues. V gave up 2 bases and J gave up 8 bases, with 16 bases separating them. This CDR3 is CASSQRDRLYKQYF. CDR3 DNA sequence: TGCGCCAGCAGCCAAAGAGACCGATTATACAAGCAGTACTTC.

This clonotype was found a few times. This chain joins TRBV12-3 or TRBV12-4 and TRBJ2-7; D perhaps matches TRBD1 (5 bases). Trimming stripped 5 bases from V and 5 bases from J, with 13 bases between. The CDR3 runs to 13 residues. This CDR3 reads CASSTQGLHEQYF. The CDR3 nucleotides read TGTGCCAGCAGTACCCAGGGTTTGCACGAGCAGTACTTC.

A note on this clonotype: Given a much more abundant clone one base away, this may be a read error. The V and J genes are TRBV10-2 and TRBJ1-1, with TRBD1 matching over 9 bases. Germline lookup yields CDR1 WSHSY and CDR2 SAAADI. The CDR3 is 14 residues long. The CDR3 reads CASTWDRVNTEAYF. The CDR3 nucleotides are TGCGCCAGCACCTGGGACAGGGTGAACACTGAAGCTTACTTT.

This clonotype was recorded at least ten times. V gene TRBV19 combines with J gene TRBJ1-5; a possible D gene is TRBD1 (5 bases). CDR1 and CDR2 from the germline V gene are LNHDA and SQIVND (reference sequence). The germline V and J ends were trimmed by 8 bases and 5 bases, with 10 bases remaining between them. This CDR3 spans 12 amino acids. CDR3 loop: CASQGFHQPQHF. The CDR3 DNA reads as TGTGCCAGTCAGGGATTCCATCAGCCCCAGCATTTT.

This clonotype was observed at least ten times. V is TRBV4-2 and J is TRBJ2-7, with D maybe TRBD2 (5 bases). The CDR3 runs to 15 residues. The V and J ends lost 5 bases and 0 bases respectively, with 14 bases between them. From germline, CDR1 is LGHNA and CDR2 YNFKEQ. This chain's CDR3 is CASSTQRYSSYEQYF. CDR3 nucleotide sequence: TGTGCCAGCAGCACCCAGCGGTATAGCTCCTACGAGCAGTACTTC.

This clonotype appeared many times. The V gene is TRBV20-1, the J gene TRBJ2-5, with D perhaps matching TRBD2 (5 bases). The CDR3 contains 12 residues. Trimming stripped 0 bases from V and 4 bases from J, with 6 bases between. Germline lookup yields CDR1 DFQATT and CDR2 SNEGSKA (reference sequence). This chain's CDR3 is CSARESGETQYF. The CDR3 DNA follows: TGCAGTGCTAGAGAGAGCGGAGAGACCCAGTACTTC.

Ten or more counts support this clonotype. The chain links TRBV10-3 to TRBJ1-6; D is perhaps TRBD1 (5 bases). This CDR3 spans 13 amino acids. In germline, CDR1 is ENHRY, CDR2 SYGVKD. The V and J ends lost 9 bases and 4 bases respectively, with 10 bases between them. CDR3: CAIGTAYNSPLHF. CDR3 coding DNA: TGTGCCATTGGGACGGCTTATAATTCACCCCTCCACTTT.

This clonotype was recorded at least ten times. V usage is TRBV10-1 and J usage is TRBJ2-3; no firm D call. With 0 bases removed from V and 1 base from J, the gap between germline ends came to 2 bases. CDR1 is WNHNN and CDR2 is SYGVQD in the germline V gene (reference sequence). This CDR3 has 13 residues. In nucleotides, the CDR3 is TGCGCCAGCAGTGAGTCGGGCACAGATACGCAGTATTTT. This codes for CASSESGTDTQYF.

This clonotype has a count of ten or more. The V call is TRBV5-1, the J call TRBJ2-7; 8 nucleotides align to TRBD2. The CDR3 is 17 residues long. Trimming at V came to 3 bases and at J to 7 bases, leaving 18 bases not matched to a gene. Germline V gene lookup returns CDR1 SGHRS and CDR2 YFSETQ. The CDR3 spells CASSSALAGIGSEEQYF. The CDR3 DNA reads TGCGCCAGCAGCTCCGCTCTAGCGGGTATAGGGTCGGAGGAGCAGTACTTC.

This clonotype was counted ten times or more. The chain couples TRBV5-1 to TRBJ1-1; 9 bases align to TRBD1. V gave up 0 bases and J gave up 5 bases; unmatched junction bases: 5. The CDR3 is 15 residues long. The V gene's germline CDR1 is SGHRS and CDR2 YFSETQ. DNA for the CDR3: TGCGCCAGCAGCTTGGTAGGACAGGGGTTTACTGAAGCTTTCTTT. It codes for CASSLVGQGFTEAFF.

This clonotype was seen at least ten times. The chain has TRBV12-3 or TRBV12-4 and TRBJ1-4; D remains unclear. The CDR3 has 13 residues. Trimming pared 5 bases from V and 4 bases from J, leaving 8 bases between. The CDR3 sequence: CASSPWGNEKLFF. The DNA of the CDR3 is TGTGCCAGCAGTCCATGGGGTAATGAAAAACTGTTTTTT.

This clonotype was counted at least ten times. The chain is built from TRBV2 and TRBJ2-4, with 8 bases matching TRBD1. Germline CDR1 is SNHLY and CDR2 is FYNNEI. V lost 4 bases and J lost 9; bases outside the gene matches: 14. The CDR3 is made up of 16 amino acids. This CDR3 is CASSGERAGGLGIQYF. CDR3 coding DNA: TGTGCCAGCAGTGGAGAAAGGGCAGGGGGCCTAGGCATTCAGTACTTC.